Following are 21 T cell receptor beta chains from one sample sequenced in a study of blood T cell repertoires in COVID-19. Assay: immunoSEQ multiplex PCR; the TCRdb copy retains only in-frame clones and omits some. Of some 300,000 clones in the sample, 85% to 90% are singletons; the top ten hold roughly 4.5%. The sample was PBMCs or T cells enriched from blood (not recorded which). These receptors were taken from a young man who had recovered from COVID-19.

V usage is TRBV21-1 and J usage is TRBJ1-2; TRBD1 is taken as the D call from the table, unchecked against the DNA. TRBV21-1 is marked as a pseudogene. The CDR3 runs to 17 residues. CDR3 bases: TGTGCCAGCAGCGAACCGGGACAGGGGGACTTGAACTATGGCTACACCTTC. Encoded protein: CASSEPGQGDLNYGYTF.

This clone was seen a few times. The chain uses TRBV9 and TRBJ2-2, with D perhaps TRBD2 (5 bases). This CDR3 region has 14 residues. V lost 5 bases to trimming and J lost 7 bases, with 15 bases between them. Germline CDR1 SGDLS, CDR2 YYNGEE. Here the CDR3 reads CASRPHGEGGELFF. The CDR3 coding sequence is TGTGCCAGCAGGCCCCACGGGGAAGGCGGGGAGCTGTTTTTT.

The rearrangement joins TRBV19 to TRBJ2-3; D call uncertain. Germline V gives CDR1 LNHDA, CDR2 SQIVND (reference sequence). CDR3 size: 14 residues. The V and J ends lost 3 bases and 7 bases respectively, with 14 bases between them. The chain's CDR3 is CASSIDLLQHTQYF. CDR3 bases: TGTGCCAGTAGTATTGATCTCCTACAGCATACGCAGTATTTT.

Concerning this clone: The junction departs from germline at one end; a sequencing error may be responsible. This chain's CDR3 is CASSPGQPGYYEQYF. CDR3 DNA: TGTGCTAGCAGCCCGGGACAACCGGGATACTACGAGCAGTACTTC. This chain connects TRBV7-7 to TRBJ2-7, with a weak D call TRBD1 (6 bases). This CDR3 is built from 15 residues. CDR1 SSHAT and CDR2 FNYEAQ come from the germline V gene (reference sequence).

CDR3 bases: TGTGCCAGCTCACCCCTAGGACTAGCGGGAGCCCCAGATACGCAGTATTTT. Its protein product is CASSPLGLAGAPDTQYF. The chain is built from TRBV18 and TRBJ2-3, with 13 bases lining up with TRBD2. The trim removed 3 bases at V and 4 bases at J, leaving 7 bases unmatched. This CDR3 is built from 17 residues. From germline, CDR1 is KGHSH and CDR2 LQKENI.

This clone was detected once. This chain uses TRBV4-2 with TRBJ2-2; 10 bases match TRBD1. The ends lost 1 base at V and 3 bases at J; junction bases unmatched: 2. Germline V gene data show CDR1 as LGHNA and CDR2 as YNFKEQ. CDR3 length equals 16 residues. The CDR3 loop is CASSQADRGHTGELFF. In DNA form, the CDR3 reads TGTGCCAGCAGCCAAGCTGACAGGGGGCACACCGGGGAGCTGTTTTTT.

The V and J genes are TRBV19 and TRBJ2-7; maybe TRBD1 (6 bases). This CDR3 has 15 residues. The V end was cut by 1 base, the J end by 3 bases, with 13 bases between. From germline, CDR1 is LNHDA and CDR2 SQIVND (reference sequence). CDR3: CASSIATGPVYEQYF. CDR3 DNA sequence: TGTGCCAGTAGTATAGCGACAGGACCCGTCTACGAGCAGTACTTC.

In its sample, this clone was seen a few times. The V gene is TRBV20-1, the J gene TRBJ1-1; D unclear. CDR3 size: 18 residues. CDR1 is DFQATT and CDR2 is SNEGSKA in the germline V gene (reference sequence). V was shortened by 3 bases and J by 0 bases, with 23 bases between the two germline ends. The CDR3 region has the DNA TGCAGTGCTAGTCCACTCGGAGGTATGACGGAATTGAACACTGAAGCTTTCTTT. This codes for CSASPLGGMTELNTEAFF.

This clone was detected once. This sequence joins TRBV18 and TRBJ2-7; TRBD2 aligns across 9 bases. With V trimmed by 3 bases and J by 4 bases, 4 bases remained unmatched. This CDR3 is 14 amino acids long. The germline V gene has CDR1 KGHSH and CDR2 LQKENI. In nucleotides, the CDR3 is TGTGCCAGCTCACCTGCGGGAGGGCCATACGAGCAGTACTTC. Translation gives CASSPAGGPYEQYF.

The chain combines TRBV4-1 with TRBJ1-2; D is unresolved. Germline V CDR1 and CDR2: MGHRA, YSYEKL. Trimming removed 0 bases from V and 14 bases from J, with 13 bases in between. This CDR3 has 12 amino acids. The CDR3 loop is CASSQDYRARTF. CDR3 DNA sequence: TGCGCCAGCAGCCAAGATTATAGAGCCCGGACCTTC.

This clone occurred once. The CDR3 DNA is TGTGCCAGCAGCGACTGGACAGGGGTTGGGACTGAAGCTTTCTTT. It encodes CASSDWTGVGTEAFF. The chain combines TRBV5-4 with TRBJ1-1, with 9 bases matching TRBD1. The CDR3 runs 15 residues. V shed 4 bases and J 5 bases; nucleotides not matched to a gene: 9. Germline CDR1 SGHNT, CDR2 YYREEE (reference sequence).

The chain joins TRBV24-1 to TRBJ2-5; TRBD2 agrees at 14 bases. J was trimmed by 3 bases and V by 10 bases; bases with no gene match: 6. Looked up from germline, CDR1 is KGHDR and CDR2 is SFDVKD. The CDR3 has 15 residues. The CDR3 here is CATDPGLAGEETQYF. The CDR3 DNA sequence: TGTGCCACAGACCCGGGACTAGCGGGGGAAGAGACCCAGTACTTC.

This chain joins TRBV10-3 and TRBJ1-1; D not resolved. CDR3 length: 12 amino acids. The germline gives CDR1 ENHRY, CDR2 SYGVKD. V was trimmed by 6 bases and J by 8 bases, leaving 13 bases between them. The CDR3 DNA follows: TGTGCCATCAGCCCAGTGGAGGGCGAAGCTTTCTTT. Its protein product is CAISPVEGEAFF.

The V and J genes are TRBV25-1 and TRBJ2-7; D might be TRBD2 (5 bases). CDR1 and CDR2 from the germline V gene are MGHDK and SYGVNS. This CDR3 spans 14 amino acids. Trimming took 0 bases from V and 5 from J, leaving 11 bases between them. CDR3 DNA sequence: TGTGCCAGCAGTGAATATACGGGAACGGACGAGCAGTACTTC. Protein product: CASSEYTGTDEQYF.

V and J are TRBV5-1 and TRBJ2-6; D may be TRBD2 (5 bases). V lost 0 bases to trimming and J lost 2 bases, with 12 bases between them. The CDR3 length is 17 residues. Germline assignment: CDR1 SGHRS and CDR2 YFSETQ. The DNA of the CDR3 is TGCGCCAGCAGCTTGGTAGTGTTCGGGGCTGGGGCCAACGTCCTGACTTTC. Its translation is CASSLVVFGAGANVLTF. Combining the CDR3 with reference TRBV5-1 and TRBJ2-6 gives the whole variable domain KAGVTQTPRYLIKTRGQQVTLSCSPISGHRSVSWYQQTPGQGLQFLFEYFSETQRNKGNFPGRFSGRQFSNSRSEMNVSTLELGDSALYLCASSLVVFGAGANVLTFGAGSRLTVL.

The chain is built from TRBV4-1 and TRBJ2-1; 8 bases are a match to TRBD2. The CDR3 has 18 residues. Germline-derived CDR1 and CDR2 are MGHRA and YSYEKL. The trim removed 3 bases at V and 4 bases at J, leaving 14 bases unmatched. CDR3 bases: TGCGCCAGCAGCCACAGAACAATGGGCGGGGGGCGTTACAATGAGCAGTTCTTC. Its protein product is CASSHRTMGGGRYNEQFF.

The CDR3 region is CAIRIGQGTINYGYTF. CDR3 nucleotides: TGTGCCATCAGAATAGGACAGGGGACAATAAACTATGGCTACACCTTC. The chain employs TRBV10-3 and TRBJ1-2; 9 bases line up with TRBD1. Germline loops: CDR1 ENHRY, CDR2 SYGVKD. V dropped 6 bases and J dropped 2; count of bases not matched to a gene: 10. The length of the CDR3 is 16 residues.

The chain uses TRBV5-1 and TRBJ1-2, with a possible D match to TRBD1 (6 bases). This CDR3 is 16 amino acids long. The V end was cut by 3 bases, the J end by 8 bases, with 23 bases between. Germline lookup yields CDR1 SGHRS and CDR2 YFSETQ. The CDR3: CASSSDPDGGAKGYTF. CDR3 coding DNA: TGCGCCAGCAGCTCAGACCCAGACGGGGGGGCCAAGGGCTACACCTTC.

The rearrangement uses TRBV29-1 and TRBJ2-7, with 7 nucleotides matching TRBD2. This CDR3 has 15 residues. Per the germline V gene, CDR1 is SQVTM and CDR2 is ANQGSEA. Trimming removed 0 bases from V and 5 bases from J; junction bases left unmatched: 10. CDR3: CSVEDRSGLENEQYF. The DNA for the CDR3 is TGCAGCGTTGAAGATCGTTCAGGACTAGAAAACGAGCAGTACTTC.

V and J are TRBV25-1 and TRBJ2-1; the match to TRBD2 covers 7 bases. The CDR3 has 16 amino acids. The germline V gene encodes CDR1 MGHDK and CDR2 SYGVNS. J lost 8 bases, V lost 1 base, and 11 bases had no gene match. The CDR3 reads CASSEFWTRGPHEQFF. The CDR3 nucleotides read TGTGCCAGCAGTGAATTTTGGACTAGAGGGCCGCATGAGCAGTTCTTC.

This sequence joins TRBV19 and TRBJ2-2; 8 nucleotides match TRBD2. Germline-derived CDR1 and CDR2 are LNHDA and SQIVND (reference sequence). There are 15 residues in the CDR3. J lost 6 bases, V lost 8 bases, and 11 bases had no gene match. In DNA, the CDR3 is TGTGCCAGTGCCTCCAGTAGCGGGACGGCCGGGGAGCTGTTTTTT. Translated, it gives CASASSSGTAGELFF.